The TCR beta chain under discussion was sequenced for a study of Ad26.COV2.S vaccination and SARS-CoV-2 variants. This table comes from immunoSEQ multiplex PCR, and its TCRdb copy is limited to in-frame clones, with some not included. The table shows 350,000 to 550,000 clones, with roughly nine tenths occurring only once. Study-level results: Breadth and depth estimates from TCRs may understate total T cell responses. After vaccination, reports described spike-specific CD8+ and CD4+ T cell responses as showing substantial breadth.

This clone was picked up a small number of times. As yet, its antigen is unknown. Described treatment: 15 to 20 received Ad26.COV2.S at low or high dose, single or two shots; about 5 received placebo; per-sample allocation not given. Each sample was drawn 63 days after the first injection (of vaccine or placebo). The specimen was peripheral blood, collected in a trial of Ad26.COV2.S vaccine versus placebo. This clonotype was sampled from a person aged 18-60 years who received the Ad26.COV2.S COVID-19 vaccine or a placebo.

This CDR3 reads CASSYGQDYNSPLHF. Written as DNA, the CDR3 is TGTGCCAGCAGCTATGGACAGGACTATAATTCACCCCTCCACTTT. The V and J genes are TRBV7-9 and TRBJ1-6, with 7 positions matching TRBD1. CDR3 size: 15 residues. Germline CDR1 SEHNR, CDR2 FQNEAQ (reference sequence). The junction had 3 bases not matched to a gene; V was cut back by 4 bases and J by 3 bases.